This T cell receptor beta chain was obtained from a study of T cell changes during pregnancy in multiple sclerosis. Germline V gives CDR1 LNHDA, CDR2 SQIVND (reference sequence). The CDR3 totals 14 residues. Unmatched junction bases numbered 7, after V lost 1 base and J lost 7 bases. Sequencing used immunoSEQ multiplex PCR; TCRdb keeps in-frame clones, though not all of them. Here the sample spans tens of thousands of clones, around 89% being singletons. The clonotype comes from a female donor with multiple sclerosis, enrolled in a pregnancy study. The chain links TRBV19 to TRBJ2-7; TRBD2 matches 7 bases. The sequences come from CD8+ T cells from peripheral blood mononuclear cells, collected in the first trimester of pregnancy. The CDR3 protein is CASSIVAGVREQYF. The CDR3 DNA follows: TGTGCCAGTAGTATAGTGGCGGGAGTGAGGGAGCAGTACTTC.